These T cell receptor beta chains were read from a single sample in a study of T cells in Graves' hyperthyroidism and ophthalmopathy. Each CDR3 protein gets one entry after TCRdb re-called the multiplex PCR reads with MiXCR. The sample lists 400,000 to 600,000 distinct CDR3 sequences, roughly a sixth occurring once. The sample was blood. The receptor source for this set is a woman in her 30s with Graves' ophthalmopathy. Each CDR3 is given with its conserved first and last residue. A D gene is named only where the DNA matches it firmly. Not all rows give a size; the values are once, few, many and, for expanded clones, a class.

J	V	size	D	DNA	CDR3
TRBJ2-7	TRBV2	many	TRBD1	TGTGCCAGCAGTGAATACGGCAGGGGGCACTTGAGTTGGTACGAGCAGTACTTC	CASSEYGRGHLSWYEQYF
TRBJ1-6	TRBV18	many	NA	TGTGCCAGCTCAACGGACGGCCCAACTAATTCACCCCTCCACTTT	CASSTDGPTNSPLHF
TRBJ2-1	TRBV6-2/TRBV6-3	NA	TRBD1	TGTGCCAGCAGTTTGTCCGGACAGGGGGCCTCCTACAATGAGCAGTTCTTC	CASSLSGQGASYNEQFF
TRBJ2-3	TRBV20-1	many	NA	TGCAGTGCTAATGGGAGCCCGGGGCCAGATACGCAGTATTTT	CSANGSPGPDTQYF
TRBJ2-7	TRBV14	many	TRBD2	TGTGCCAGCAGCCAAGTGTCGGGAGGTGCCTACGAGCAGTACTTC	CASSQVSGGAYEQYF
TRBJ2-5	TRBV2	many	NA	TGTGCCAGCCGACTAAAAGTGGAGACCCAGTACTTC	CASRLKVETQYF
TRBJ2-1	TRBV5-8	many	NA	TGTGCCAGCAGCTTGGAGCCAGGCGGCGATGAGCAGTTCTTC	CASSLEPGGDEQFF
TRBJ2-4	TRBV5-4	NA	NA	TGTGCCAGCAGCTTCGAGGGGGGAGTGGGAAAAAACATTCAGTACTTC	CASSFEGGVGKNIQYF
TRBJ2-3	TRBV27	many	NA	TGTGCCAGCAGTTACGGGACCCGCACAGATACGCAGTATTTT	CASSYGTRTDTQYF
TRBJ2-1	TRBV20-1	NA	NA	TGCAGTGCTACAACACTAGGAAACAATGAGCAGTTCTTC	CSATTLGNNEQFF
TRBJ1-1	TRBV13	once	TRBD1	TGTGCCAGCAGCGTAGGAGGGGGCGCATTGGACACTGAAGCTTTCTTT	CASSVGGGALDTEAFF
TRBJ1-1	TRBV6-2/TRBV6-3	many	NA	TGTGCCAGCATTGATCCGAACACTGAAGCTTTCTTT	CASIDPNTEAFF
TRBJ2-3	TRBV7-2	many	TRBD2	TGTGCCAGCAGCTACCCGGGACTAGAGGGCACAGATACGCAGTATTTT	CASSYPGLEGTDTQYF
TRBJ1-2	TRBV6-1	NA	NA	TGTGCCAGCAGTGAATTGCCCACAGGCCGCGGCTACACCTTC	CASSELPTGRGYTF
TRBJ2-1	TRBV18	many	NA	TGTGCCAGCTCACCACCGGGTTTCGGCTGGGGGCGCGGCAATGAGCAGTTCTTC	CASSPPGFGWGRGNEQFF
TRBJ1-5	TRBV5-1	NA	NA	TGCGCCAGCAGCAGTACAGGGAGCGGCAATCAGCCCCAGCATTTT	CASSSTGSGNQPQHF